The source of this T cell receptor (beta chain) is a study of OX40 agonist ivuxolimab in advanced cancers. General observations from the study: Clonal expansion was seen in CD4+ and CD8+ blood T cells by week 6 at 0.1 to 3.0 mg/kg.

Comment on this clone: Its specificity is unknown.

Data came from immunoSEQ multiplex PCR; TCRdb stores just in-frame clones and leaves some out. The sample has some 65,000 clones; 77% are singletons. Peripheral blood came from all dose cohorts at three timepoints. V dropped 1 base and J dropped 3; count of bases not matched to a gene: 5. CDR1 and CDR2 from the germline V gene are SGHTA and FQGNSA. The CDR3 is 15 residues long. The receptor was derived from an adult with an advanced solid tumor such as melanoma, head and neck, liver or kidney cancer. This sample comprised CD4+ or CD8+ T cells sorted from blood, obtained in a trial of the OX40 agonist ivuxolimab. The V gene is TRBV7-2, the J gene TRBJ2-7, with 8 bases fitting TRBD2. CDR3 amino acids: CASSLVSGTSYEQYF. DNA for the CDR3: TGTGCCAGCAGCTTAGTAAGCGGGACTAGCTACGAGCAGTACTTC.